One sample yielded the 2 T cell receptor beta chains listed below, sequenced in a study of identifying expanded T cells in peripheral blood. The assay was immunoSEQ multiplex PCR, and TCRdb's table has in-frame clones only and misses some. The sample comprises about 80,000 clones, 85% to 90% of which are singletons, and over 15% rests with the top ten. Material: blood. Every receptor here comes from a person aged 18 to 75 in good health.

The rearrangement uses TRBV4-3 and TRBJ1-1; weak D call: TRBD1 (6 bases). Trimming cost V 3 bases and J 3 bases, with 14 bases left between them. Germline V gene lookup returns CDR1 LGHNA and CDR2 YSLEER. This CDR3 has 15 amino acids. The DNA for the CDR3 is TGCGCCAGCAGCCAGTCCAGGGGTGGGGACACTGAAGCTTTCTTT. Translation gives CASSQSRGGDTEAFF.

Written as DNA, the CDR3 is TGTGCCAGCAGGCTATACCAGGGGGCAAATAATTCACCCCTCCACTTT. Translated: CASRLYQGANNSPLHF. The chain carries TRBV7-2 and TRBJ1-6; TRBD1 aligns across 8 bases. CDR3 length: 16 residues. Trimming removed 6 bases from V and 5 bases from J; junction bases left unmatched: 9. Germline loops: CDR1 SGHTA, CDR2 FQGNSA.